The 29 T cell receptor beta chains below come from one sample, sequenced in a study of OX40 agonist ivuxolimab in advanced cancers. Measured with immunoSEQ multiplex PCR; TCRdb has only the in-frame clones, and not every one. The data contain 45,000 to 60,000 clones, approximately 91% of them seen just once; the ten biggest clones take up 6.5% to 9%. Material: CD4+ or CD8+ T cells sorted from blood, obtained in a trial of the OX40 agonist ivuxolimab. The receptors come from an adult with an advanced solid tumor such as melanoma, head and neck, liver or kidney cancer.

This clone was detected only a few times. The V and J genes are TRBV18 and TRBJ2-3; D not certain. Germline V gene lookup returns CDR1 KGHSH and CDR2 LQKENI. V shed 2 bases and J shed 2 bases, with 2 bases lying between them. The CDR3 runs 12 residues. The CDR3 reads CASSPYTDTQYF. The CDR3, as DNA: TGTGCCAGCTCACCATACACAGATACGCAGTATTTT. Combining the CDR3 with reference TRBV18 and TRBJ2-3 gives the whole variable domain NAGVMQNPRHLVRRRGQEARLRCSPMKGHSHVYWYRQLPEEGLKFMVYLQKENIIDESGMPKERFSAEFPKEGPSILRIQQVVRGDSAAYFCASSPYTDTQYFGPGTRLTVL.

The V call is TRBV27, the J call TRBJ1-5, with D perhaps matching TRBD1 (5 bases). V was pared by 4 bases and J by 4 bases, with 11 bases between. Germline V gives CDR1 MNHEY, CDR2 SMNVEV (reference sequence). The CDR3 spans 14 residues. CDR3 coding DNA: TGTGCCAGCAGTTCCATCCGACAGAATCAGCCCCAGCATTTT. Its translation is CASSSIRQNQPQHF.

The DNA for the CDR3 is TGTGCCAGCAGGCCTTCCGGCCGGGACCATGACTACACCTTC. Amino acid sequence: CASRPSGRDHDYTF. The genes are TRBV6-5 and TRBJ1-2; maybe TRBD1 (5 bases). CDR3 length equals 14 residues. Germline CDR1 is MNHEY and CDR2 is SVGAGI. The V and J ends lost 6 bases and 10 bases respectively, with 21 bases between them.

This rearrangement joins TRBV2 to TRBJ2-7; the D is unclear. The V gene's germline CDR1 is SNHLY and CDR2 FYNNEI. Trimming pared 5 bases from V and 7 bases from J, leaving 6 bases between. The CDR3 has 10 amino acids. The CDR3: CASSLQEQYF. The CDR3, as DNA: TGTGCCAGCAGTCTACAGGAGCAGTACTTC. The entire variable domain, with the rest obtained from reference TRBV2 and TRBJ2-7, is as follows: EPEVTQTPSHQVTQMGQEVILRCVPISNHLYFYWYRQILGQKVEFLVSFYNNEISEKSEIFDDQFSVERPDGSNFTLKIRSTKLEDSAMYFCASSLQEQYFGPGTRLTVT.

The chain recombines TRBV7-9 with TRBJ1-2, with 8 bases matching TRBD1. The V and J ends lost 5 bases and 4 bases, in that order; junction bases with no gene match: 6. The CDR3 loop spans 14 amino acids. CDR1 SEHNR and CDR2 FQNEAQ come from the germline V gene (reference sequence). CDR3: CASSRDRGGYGYTF. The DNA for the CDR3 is TGTGCCAGCAGCCGTGACAGGGGCGGCTATGGCTACACCTTC.

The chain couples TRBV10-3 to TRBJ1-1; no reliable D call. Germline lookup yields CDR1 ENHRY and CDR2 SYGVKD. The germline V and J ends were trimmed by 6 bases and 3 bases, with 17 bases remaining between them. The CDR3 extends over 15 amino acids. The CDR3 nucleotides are TGTGCCATCAGCTCAATGCCCCTTGGGGACACTGAAGCTTTCTTT. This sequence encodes CAISSMPLGDTEAFF.

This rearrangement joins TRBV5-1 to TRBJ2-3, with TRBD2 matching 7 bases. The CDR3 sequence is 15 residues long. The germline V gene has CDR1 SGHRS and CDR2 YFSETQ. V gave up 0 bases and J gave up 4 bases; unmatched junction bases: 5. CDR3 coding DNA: TGCGCCAGCAGCTTGGCGGCGGGAGCGGCAGATACGCAGTATTTT. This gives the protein CASSLAAGAADTQYF.

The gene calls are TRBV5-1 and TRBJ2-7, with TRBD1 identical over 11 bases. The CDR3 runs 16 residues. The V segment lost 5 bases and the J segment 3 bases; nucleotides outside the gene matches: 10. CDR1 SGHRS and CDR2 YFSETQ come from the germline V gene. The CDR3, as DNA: TGCGCCAGCAGTTCATTAGGACAGGGGGCTTACTACGAGCAGTACTTC. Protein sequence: CASSSLGQGAYYEQYF. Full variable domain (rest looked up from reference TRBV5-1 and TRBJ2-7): KAGVTQTPRYLIKTRGQQVTLSCSPISGHRSVSWYQQTPGQGLQFLFEYFSETQRNKGNFPGRFSGRQFSNSRSEMNVSTLELGDSALYLCASSSLGQGAYYEQYFGPGTRLTVT.

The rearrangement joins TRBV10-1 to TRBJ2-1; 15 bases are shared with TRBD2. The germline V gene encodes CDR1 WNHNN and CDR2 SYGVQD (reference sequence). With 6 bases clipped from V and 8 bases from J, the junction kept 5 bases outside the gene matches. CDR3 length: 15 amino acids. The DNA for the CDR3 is TGCGCCAGCAGCTCTGGACTAGCGGGAGGGCATGAGCAGTTCTTC. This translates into CASSSGLAGGHEQFF.

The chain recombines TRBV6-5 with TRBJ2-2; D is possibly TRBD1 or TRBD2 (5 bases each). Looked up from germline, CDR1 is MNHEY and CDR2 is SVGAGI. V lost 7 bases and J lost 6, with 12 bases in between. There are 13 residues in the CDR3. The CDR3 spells CASTNWGPGELFF. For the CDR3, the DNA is TGTGCCAGCACCAACTGGGGACCCGGGGAGCTGTTTTTT.

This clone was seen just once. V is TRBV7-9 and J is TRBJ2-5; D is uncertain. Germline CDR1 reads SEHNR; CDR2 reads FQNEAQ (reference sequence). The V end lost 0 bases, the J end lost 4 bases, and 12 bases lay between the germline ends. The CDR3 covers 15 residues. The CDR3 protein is CASSLALISGETQYF. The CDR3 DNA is TGTGCCAGCAGCTTAGCGCTCATTTCGGGAGAGACCCAGTACTTC.

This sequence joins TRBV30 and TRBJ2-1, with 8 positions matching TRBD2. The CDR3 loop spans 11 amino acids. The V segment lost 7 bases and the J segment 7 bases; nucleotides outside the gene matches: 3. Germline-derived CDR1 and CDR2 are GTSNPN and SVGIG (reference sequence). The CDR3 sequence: CASGLGNEQFF. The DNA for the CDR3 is TGTGCCTCGGGACTAGGTAATGAGCAGTTCTTC.

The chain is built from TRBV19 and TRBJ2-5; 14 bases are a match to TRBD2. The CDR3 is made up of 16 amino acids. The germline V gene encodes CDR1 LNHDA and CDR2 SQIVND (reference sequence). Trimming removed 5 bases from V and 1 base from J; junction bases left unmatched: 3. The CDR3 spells CASSFGTSGSQETQYF. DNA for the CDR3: TGTGCCAGTAGTTTCGGGACTAGCGGGAGCCAAGAGACCCAGTACTTC.

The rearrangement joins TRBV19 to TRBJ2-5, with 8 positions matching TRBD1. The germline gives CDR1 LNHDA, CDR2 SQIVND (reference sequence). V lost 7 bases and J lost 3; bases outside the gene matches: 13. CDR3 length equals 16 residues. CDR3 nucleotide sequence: TGTGCCAGTACTTCCGGGGACAGGTTTGTTAAAGAGACCCAGTACTTC. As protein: CASTSGDRFVKETQYF.

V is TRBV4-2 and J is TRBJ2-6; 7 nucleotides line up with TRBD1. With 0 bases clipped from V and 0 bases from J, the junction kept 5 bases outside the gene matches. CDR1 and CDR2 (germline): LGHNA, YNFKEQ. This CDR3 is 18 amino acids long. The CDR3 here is CASSQDRGHGSGANVLTF. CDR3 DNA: TGTGCCAGCAGCCAAGATAGGGGGCACGGCTCTGGGGCCAACGTCCTGACTTTC.

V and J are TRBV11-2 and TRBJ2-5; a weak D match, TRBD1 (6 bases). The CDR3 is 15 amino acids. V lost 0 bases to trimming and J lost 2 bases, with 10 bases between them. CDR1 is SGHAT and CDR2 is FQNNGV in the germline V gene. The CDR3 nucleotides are TGTGCCAGCAGCTTAGAGGGGGCTCTGCAAGAGACCCAGTACTTC. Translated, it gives CASSLEGALQETQYF. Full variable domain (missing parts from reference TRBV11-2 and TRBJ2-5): EAGVAQSPRYKIIEKRQSVAFWCNPISGHATLYWYQQILGQGPKLLIQFQNNGVVDDSQLPKDRFSAERLKGVDSTLKIQPAKLEDSAVYLCASSLEGALQETQYFGPGTRLLVL.

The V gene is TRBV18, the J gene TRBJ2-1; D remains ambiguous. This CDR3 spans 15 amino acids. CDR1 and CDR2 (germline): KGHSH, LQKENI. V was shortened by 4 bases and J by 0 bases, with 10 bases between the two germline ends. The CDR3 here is CASSLLEDSYNEQFF. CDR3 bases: TGTGCCAGCTCACTTTTAGAAGACTCCTACAATGAGCAGTTCTTC.

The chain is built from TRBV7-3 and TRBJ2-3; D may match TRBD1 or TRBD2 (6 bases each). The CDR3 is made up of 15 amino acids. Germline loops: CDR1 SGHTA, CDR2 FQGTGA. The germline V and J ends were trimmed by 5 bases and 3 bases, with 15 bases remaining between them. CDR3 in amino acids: CASSPARGRTDTQYF. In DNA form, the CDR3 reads TGTGCCAGCAGCCCCGCCCGGGGGCGGACAGATACGCAGTATTTT.

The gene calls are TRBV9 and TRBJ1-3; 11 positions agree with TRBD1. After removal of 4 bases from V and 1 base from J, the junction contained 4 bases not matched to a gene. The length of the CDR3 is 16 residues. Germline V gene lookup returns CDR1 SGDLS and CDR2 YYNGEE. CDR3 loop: CASSFGQGASGNTIYF. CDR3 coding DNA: TGTGCCAGCAGCTTCGGACAGGGGGCATCTGGAAACACCATATATTTT.

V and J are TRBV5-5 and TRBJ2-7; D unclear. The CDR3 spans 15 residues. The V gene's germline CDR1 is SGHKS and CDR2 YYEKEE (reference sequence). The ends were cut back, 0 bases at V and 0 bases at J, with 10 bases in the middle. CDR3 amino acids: CASSLDQASSYEQYF. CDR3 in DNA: TGTGCCAGCAGCTTGGACCAGGCTTCCTCCTACGAGCAGTACTTC.

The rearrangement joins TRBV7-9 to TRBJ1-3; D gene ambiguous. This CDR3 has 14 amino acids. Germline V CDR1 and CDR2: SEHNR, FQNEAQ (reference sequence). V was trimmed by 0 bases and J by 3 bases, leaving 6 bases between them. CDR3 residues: CASSLAFLGNTIYF. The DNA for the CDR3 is TGTGCCAGCAGCTTAGCGTTTCTTGGAAACACCATATATTTT.

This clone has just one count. The CDR3 DNA reads TGTGCCAGCAGCAAACTAGCGACCACCGGGGAGCTGTTTTTT. It encodes CASSKLATTGELFF. V is TRBV5-4 and J is TRBJ2-2, with TRBD2 identical over 7 bases. This CDR3 comprises 14 residues. V was clipped by 4 bases and J by 4 bases; unmatched bases: 4. Germline loops: CDR1 SGHNT, CDR2 YYREEE (reference sequence).

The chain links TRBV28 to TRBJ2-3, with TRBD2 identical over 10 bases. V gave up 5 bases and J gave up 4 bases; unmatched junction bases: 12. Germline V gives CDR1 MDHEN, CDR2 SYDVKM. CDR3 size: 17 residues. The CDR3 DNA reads TGTGCCAGCAGTCCCTCCCGGAGGAGCGGGAGGGCAGATACGCAGTATTTT. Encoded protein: CASSPSRRSGRADTQYF.

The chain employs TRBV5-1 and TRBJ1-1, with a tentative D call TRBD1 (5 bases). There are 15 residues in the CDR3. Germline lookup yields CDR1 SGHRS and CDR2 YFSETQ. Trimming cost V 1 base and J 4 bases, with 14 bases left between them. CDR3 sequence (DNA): TGCGCCAGCAGCTTGACGGTAGGGGCTGGCACTGAAGCTTTCTTT. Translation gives CASSLTVGAGTEAFF.

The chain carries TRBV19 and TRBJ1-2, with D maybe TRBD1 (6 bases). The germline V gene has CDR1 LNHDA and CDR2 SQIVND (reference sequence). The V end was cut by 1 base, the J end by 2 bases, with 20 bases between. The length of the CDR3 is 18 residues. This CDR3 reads CASSIGPAKGDMNYGYTF. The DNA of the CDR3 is TGTGCCAGTAGTATAGGTCCAGCAAAGGGGGATATGAACTATGGCTACACCTTC.

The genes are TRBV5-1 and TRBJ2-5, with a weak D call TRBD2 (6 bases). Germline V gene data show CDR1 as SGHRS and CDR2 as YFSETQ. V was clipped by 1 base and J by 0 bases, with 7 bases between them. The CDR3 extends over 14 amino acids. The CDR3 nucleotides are TGCGCCAGCAGCTTGTTAGCGGACCAAGAGACCCAGTACTTC. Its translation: CASSLLADQETQYF.

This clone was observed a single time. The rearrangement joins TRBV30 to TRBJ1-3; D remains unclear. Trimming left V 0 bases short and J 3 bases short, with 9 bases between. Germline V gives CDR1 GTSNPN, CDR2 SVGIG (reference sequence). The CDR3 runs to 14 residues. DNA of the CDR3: TGTGCCTGGAGTGTACGGGGAGTTGGAAACACCATATATTTT. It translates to CAWSVRGVGNTIYF.

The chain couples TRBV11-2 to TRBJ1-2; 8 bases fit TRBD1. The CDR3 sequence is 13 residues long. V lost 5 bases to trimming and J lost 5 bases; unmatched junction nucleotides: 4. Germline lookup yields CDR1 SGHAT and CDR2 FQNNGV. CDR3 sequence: CASSVGQEYGYTF. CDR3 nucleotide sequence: TGTGCCAGCAGCGTGGGACAGGAGTATGGCTACACCTTC.

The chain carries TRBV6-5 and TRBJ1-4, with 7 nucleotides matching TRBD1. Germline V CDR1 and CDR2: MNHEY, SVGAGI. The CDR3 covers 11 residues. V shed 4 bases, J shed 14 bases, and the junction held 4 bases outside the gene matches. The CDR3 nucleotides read TGTGCCAGCAGTTCACAGGGGCGGCTGTTTTTT. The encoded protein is CASSSQGRLFF.